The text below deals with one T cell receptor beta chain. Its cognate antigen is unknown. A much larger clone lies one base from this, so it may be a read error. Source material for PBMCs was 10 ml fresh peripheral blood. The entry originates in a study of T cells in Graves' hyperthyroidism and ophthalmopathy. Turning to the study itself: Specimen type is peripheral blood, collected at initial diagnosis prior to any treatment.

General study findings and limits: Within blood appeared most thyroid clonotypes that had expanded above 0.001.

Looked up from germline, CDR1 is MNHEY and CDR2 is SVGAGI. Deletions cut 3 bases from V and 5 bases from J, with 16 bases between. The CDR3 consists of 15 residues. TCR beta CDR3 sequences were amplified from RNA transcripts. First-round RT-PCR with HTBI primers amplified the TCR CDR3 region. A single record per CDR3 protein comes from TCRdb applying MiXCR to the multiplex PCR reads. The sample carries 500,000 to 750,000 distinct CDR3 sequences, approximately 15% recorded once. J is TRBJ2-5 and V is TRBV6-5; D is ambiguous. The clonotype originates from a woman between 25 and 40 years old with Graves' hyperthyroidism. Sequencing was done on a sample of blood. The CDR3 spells CASSYTRNPRETQYF. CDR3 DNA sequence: TGTGCCAGCAGTTATACTCGAAACCCAAGGGAGACCCAGTACTTC.